One and the same sample provided the 25 T cell receptor beta chains below, sequenced in a study of vaccination and CD4 T cells after COVID-19. With the Oncomine TCR Beta short-read assay, DNA from cultured CD4+ T cells was sequenced. Each CDR3 protein gets one entry after TCRdb re-called the PCR reads with MiXCR. The sample comprises 16,000 or so distinct CDR3 sequences, 55% of which are singletons, and approximately 9.9% rests with the top ten. Their recognized antigens are unknown. Sample treatment: approximately nine-day PBMC culture with coronavirus spike peptide pools or control peptides (ViraFEST assay). The sample taken for sequencing was CD4+ T cells from blood, cultured in vitro. These receptors were collected from a human donor who had recovered from COVID-19.

The V and J genes are TRBV6-2 or TRBV6-3 and TRBJ1-2; a weak D match, TRBD1 (5 bases). CDR3 length: 12 residues. Trimming cost V 4 bases and J 3 bases, with 6 bases left between them. Per germline, CDR1 MNHEY and CDR2 SVGEGT. CDR3 nucleotide sequence: TGTGCCAGCAGTTTGACAGACTATGGCTACACCTTC. Translated: CASSLTDYGYTF.

This clonotype was detected only a few times. V and J are TRBV10-3 and TRBJ2-2; 8 bases are shared with TRBD2. The CDR3 totals 13 residues. Germline assignment: CDR1 ENHRY and CDR2 SYGVKD. After removal of 3 bases from V and 7 bases from J, the junction contained 1 base not matched to a gene. In DNA form, the CDR3 reads TGTGCCATCAGTGAAGCGGGGGACGGGGAGCTGTTTTTT. Its translation: CAISEAGDGELFF.

The chain combines TRBV20-1 with TRBJ2-5; D uncertain. CDR1 is DFQATT and CDR2 is SNEGSKA in the germline V gene (reference sequence). This CDR3 contains 15 residues. Trimming took off 3 bases at V and 1 base at J, with 15 bases between the two ends. CDR3 amino acids: CSARYRLGSQETQYF. CDR3 coding DNA: TGCAGTGCTAGGTATAGGCTGGGGTCCCAAGAGACCCAGTACTTC.

This chain joins TRBV28 and TRBJ2-7, with 8 bases identical to TRBD2. The CDR3 contains 17 residues. With 1 base clipped from V and 0 bases from J, the junction kept 8 bases outside the gene matches. Germline lookup yields CDR1 MDHEN and CDR2 SYDVKM. CDR3 loop: CASSLFLAGDLSYEQYF. The CDR3 DNA reads TGTGCCAGCAGTTTATTTCTAGCGGGTGACCTCTCCTACGAGCAGTACTTC.

This clonotype was found a few times. This rearrangement joins TRBV2 to TRBJ1-5, with a possible D match to TRBD1 (6 bases). CDR3 length: 16 residues. Trimming took 6 bases from V and 2 from J, leaving 17 bases between them. CDR1 SNHLY and CDR2 FYNNEI come from the germline V gene. CDR3 amino acids: CASRASRGTGNQPQHF. CDR3 sequence (DNA): TGTGCCAGCAGGGCCTCCAGGGGCACGGGCAATCAGCCCCAGCATTTT.

This clonotype was seen more than once but under ten times. The J gene is TRBJ1-3, the V gene TRBV24-1; TRBD1 agrees at 9 bases. Germline V gene data show CDR1 as KGHDR and CDR2 as SFDVKD. Trimming at V came to 4 bases and at J to 3 bases, leaving 9 bases not matched to a gene. This CDR3 has 17 residues. CDR3 in amino acids: CATSDNGQGFGGNTIYF. CDR3 bases: TGTGCCACCAGTGACAACGGACAGGGGTTTGGTGGAAACACCATATATTTT.

The V call is TRBV6-4, the J call TRBJ2-5, with TRBD1 as a possible D gene (5 bases). The length of the CDR3 is 15 residues. CDR1 MRHNA and CDR2 SNTAGT come from the germline V gene. Between the trimmed V and J ends, which lost 0 bases and 7 bases, there was a span of 15 bases. CDR3 nucleotides: TGTGCCAGCAGTGACTCTATCCGGCACCAGGGGACCCAGTACTTC. Protein sequence: CASSDSIRHQGTQYF.

Only a few counts were recorded for this clonotype. The rearrangement links TRBV6-1 to TRBJ1-6; 7 nucleotides match TRBD1. Germline assignment: CDR1 MNHNS and CDR2 SASEGT. This CDR3 has 15 amino acids. Trimming cost V 5 bases and J 8 bases; bases outside gene matches: 9. DNA of the CDR3: TGTGCCAGCAGTCACGACAGGGCTTTCGATTCACCCCTCCACTTT. This gives the protein CASSHDRAFDSPLHF.

This clonotype was seen only a few times. V and J are TRBV7-2 and TRBJ2-3; 9 nucleotides agree with TRBD2. V shed 3 bases and J 6 bases; nucleotides not matched to a gene: 4. CDR1 and CDR2 from the germline V gene are SGHTA and FQGNSA. The CDR3 has 14 residues. CDR3 bases: TGTGCCAGCAGCTTTAGCGGGAGAGGGGATACGCAGTATTTT. Encoded protein: CASSFSGRGDTQYF.

J is TRBJ1-4 and V is TRBV20-1; a weak D match, TRBD1 (5 bases). The CDR3 covers 16 residues. The germline V gene has CDR1 DFQATT and CDR2 SNEGSKA (reference sequence). Trimming took off 5 bases at V and 1 base at J, with 17 bases between the two ends. The CDR3 nucleotides read TGCAGTGCTGGGGGAGATGGAACCCTAACTAATGAAAAACTGTTTTTT. Amino acids: CSAGGDGTLTNEKLFF.

V gene TRBV21-1 combines with J gene TRBJ1-1. TRBV21-1 counts as a pseudogene. The length of the CDR3 is 14 residues. This CDR3 reads CASSSLSWGTEAFF. CDR3 sequence (DNA): TGTGCCAGCAGCAGTCTCTCGTGGGGCACTGAAGCTTTCTTT.

The chain employs TRBV28 and TRBJ2-5; 12 bases line up with TRBD2. The V and J ends lost 3 bases and 5 bases, in that order; junction bases with no gene match: 10. Germline V gives CDR1 MDHEN, CDR2 SYDVKM. The CDR3 sequence is 17 residues long. CDR3 sequence (DNA): TGTGCCAGCAGTTTTCCTCGACTAGCGGGAGCCGATGAGACCCAGTACTTC. Protein sequence: CASSFPRLAGADETQYF. The whole variable domain, filled in from reference TRBV28 and TRBJ2-5, reads DVKVTQSSRYLVKRTGEKVFLECVQDMDHENMFWYRQDPGLGLRLIYFSYDVKMKEKGDIPEGYSVSREKKERFSLILESASTNQTSMYLCASSFPRLAGADETQYFGPGTRLLVL.

This clonotype showed up just a few times. The chain carries TRBV20-1 and TRBJ2-2; D perhaps matches TRBD2 (7 bases). The CDR3 is made up of 17 amino acids. Trimming stripped 0 bases from V and 4 bases from J, with 18 bases between. In germline, CDR1 is DFQATT, CDR2 SNEGSKA (reference sequence). The DNA for the CDR3 is TGCAGTGCTAGAGATATTGAGACAGGACTAGGCACCGGGGAGCTGTTTTTT. Translation gives CSARDIETGLGTGELFF.

The rearrangement uses TRBV6-2 or TRBV6-3 and TRBJ2-3; no firm D call. The CDR3 is made up of 14 amino acids. V dropped 10 bases and J dropped 2 bases, with 16 bases sitting between them. Germline V gene sequence: CDR1 MNHEY, CDR2 SVGEGT. CDR3 sequence (DNA): TGTGCCACCTCCGATGGAGCCCCCACAGATACGCAGTATTTT. This gives the protein CATSDGAPTDTQYF.

The chain couples TRBV28 to TRBJ1-5; 8 positions agree with TRBD1. In germline, CDR1 is MDHEN, CDR2 SYDVKM. The CDR3 is 14 amino acids. V shed 8 bases and J 5 bases; nucleotides not matched to a gene: 8. This chain's CDR3 is CASYKGQGYQPQHF. The CDR3 DNA sequence: TGTGCCAGCTATAAAGGACAGGGTTATCAGCCCCAGCATTTT.

The V call is TRBV2, the J call TRBJ1-3; D unclear. CDR1 is SNHLY and CDR2 is FYNNEI in the germline V gene. Trimming took 4 bases from V and 4 from J, leaving 14 bases between them. CDR3 size: 15 residues. The CDR3 loop is CASSVTLGSGNTIYF. CDR3 DNA sequence: TGTGCCAGCAGTGTAACGTTGGGCTCAGGAAACACCATATATTTT.

The chain links TRBV11-3 to TRBJ2-2; the match to TRBD1 covers 7 bases. This CDR3 has 16 residues. CDR1 and CDR2 (germline): SGHNT, YENEEA. V shed 1 base and J 3 bases; nucleotides not matched to a gene: 5. The CDR3 nucleotides read TGTGCCAGCAGCTTAGGGTCACAGGGGTACACCGGGGAGCTGTTTTTT. Translation gives CASSLGSQGYTGELFF. Full variable domain (missing parts from reference TRBV11-3 and TRBJ2-2): EAGVVQSPRYKIIEKKQPVAFWCNPISGHNTLYWYLQNLGQGPELLIRYENEEAVDDSQLPKDRFSAERLKGVDSTLKIQPAELGDSAVYLCASSLGSQGYTGELFFGEGSRLTVL.

The chain is built from TRBV6-5 and TRBJ1-2; TRBD1 agrees at 10 bases. V was pared by 0 bases and J by 6 bases, with 4 bases of the junction left unmatched. Germline CDR1 MNHEY, CDR2 SVGAGI. The CDR3 length is 15 residues. CDR3 loop: CASSYSTGGLDGYTF. CDR3 bases: TGTGCCAGCAGTTACTCGACAGGGGGCTTAGATGGCTACACCTTC.

The chain combines TRBV19 with TRBJ1-5; D may be TRBD1 (5 bases). The ends were cut back, 7 bases at V and 5 bases at J, with 15 bases in the middle. Per the germline V gene, CDR1 is LNHDA and CDR2 is SQIVND (reference sequence). The CDR3 totals 14 residues. The CDR3 loop reads CASTPLGDHQPQHF. Here the CDR3 DNA reads TGTGCCAGTACCCCTTTGGGGGATCATCAGCCCCAGCATTTT.

This clonotype was detected only a few times. This rearrangement joins TRBV6-1 to TRBJ2-3; 11 bases match TRBD2. After removal of 5 bases from V and 0 bases from J, the junction contained 4 bases not matched to a gene. The germline V gene has CDR1 MNHNS and CDR2 SASEGT. The CDR3 sequence is 16 residues long. The DNA for the CDR3 is TGTGCCAGCAGTCGAACTAGCGGGGGAAGCACAGATACGCAGTATTTT. It yields the protein CASSRTSGGSTDTQYF.

The chain employs TRBV2 and TRBJ2-1; D is perhaps TRBD2 (7 bases). Germline CDR1 SNHLY, CDR2 FYNNEI. Deletions cut 4 bases from V and 8 bases from J, with 18 bases between. This CDR3 is built from 15 residues. Here the CDR3 DNA reads TGTGCCAGCAGTGGGCTAGCGGTTGGGGGCGATGAGCAGTTCTTC. As protein: CASSGLAVGGDEQFF.

This chain connects TRBV6-5 to TRBJ2-7; 7 bases are shared with TRBD1. The CDR3 runs 17 residues. CDR1 and CDR2 from the germline V gene are MNHEY and SVGAGI. V lost 4 bases, J lost 2 bases, and 14 bases stayed unmatched. The CDR3 loop is CASSFPGSRGRPYEQYF. The CDR3 DNA follows: TGTGCCAGCAGTTTCCCGGGGTCTAGGGGGCGTCCCTACGAGCAGTACTTC.

The chain has TRBV7-3 and TRBJ2-5, with D possibly being TRBD1 (7 bases). This CDR3 is 13 amino acids long. The V gene's germline CDR1 is SGHTA and CDR2 FQGTGA. V was shortened by 5 bases and J by 4 bases, with 11 bases between the two germline ends. Here the CDR3 reads CASSAGQRETQYF. The CDR3 DNA reads as TGTGCCAGCAGCGCGGGACAGAGAGAGACCCAGTACTTC.

This chain links TRBV12-5 with TRBJ2-7; 7 nucleotides match TRBD1. V trimming: 7 bases; J trimming: 0 bases; junction bases outside the gene matches: 12. Germline CDR1 reads LGHNT; CDR2 reads FRNRAP. The CDR3 totals 16 residues. The CDR3 sequence is CASVPGDSASSYEQYF. CDR3 nucleotide sequence: TGTGCTAGTGTTCCAGGGGACAGCGCCAGCTCCTACGAGCAGTACTTC.

The chain has TRBV18 and TRBJ2-7; no clear D. The CDR3 has 15 amino acids. Germline V gene data show CDR1 as KGHSH and CDR2 as LQKENI. V was pared by 6 bases and J by 2 bases, with 17 bases between. CDR3 sequence reads: CASSPMGLGPYEQYF. CDR3 DNA sequence: TGTGCCAGCTCGCCGATGGGGTTGGGTCCCTACGAGCAGTACTTC. Filled out from reference TRBV18 and TRBJ2-7, the complete variable domain reads NAGVMQNPRHLVRRRGQEARLRCSPMKGHSHVYWYRQLPEEGLKFMVYLQKENIIDESGMPKERFSAEFPKEGPSILRIQQVVRGDSAAYFCASSPMGLGPYEQYFGPGTRLTVT.